This passage covers 26 T cell receptor beta chains from one sample sequenced in a study of monozygotic twins with inflammatory bowel disease. Each CDR3 protein gets one entry in TCRdb, which reprocessed the 5' RACE reads and gives no DNA. The sample includes hundreds of thousands of distinct CDR3 sequences. Sample: blood. These receptors were taken from a human donor with ulcerative colitis or Crohn's disease, or a healthy co-twin of an affected twin (not recorded which).

This chain links TRBV18 with TRBJ2-3; TCRdb names TRBD2, which stays unverified in the absence of DNA. The CDR3 runs 18 residues. CDR1 is KGHSH and CDR2 is LQKENI in the germline V gene. The CDR3 reads CASSLLASLRGFTDTQYF.

The gene calls are TRBV11-1 and TRBJ1-3; TCRdb designates TRBD1, a call that cannot be tested without DNA. CDR1 and CDR2 from the germline V gene are SGHAT and FQDESV (reference sequence). CDR3 length: 18 amino acids. The CDR3 here is CASNSAGDRAVSGNTIYF.

The chain recombines TRBV7-2 with TRBJ2-3; TCRdb's assignment of TRBD2 cannot be checked, as there is no DNA. Germline CDR1 is SGHTA and CDR2 is FQGNSA. The CDR3 totals 15 residues. The CDR3: CASSLAGRGRDTQYF.

The chain has TRBV7-3 and TRBJ2-3; the TCRdb D gene call, TRBD2, has no DNA to confirm it. CDR1 is SGHTA, CDR2 FQGTGA, per germline. This CDR3 spans 17 amino acids. The CDR3 is CASSFGASGGTSGTQYF.

The gene calls are TRBV29-1 and TRBJ1-3. Germline V gene sequence: CDR1 SQVTM, CDR2 ANQGSEA. This CDR3 spans 12 amino acids. CDR3 loop: CSVGDAGNTIYF.

The chain links TRBV3-1 to TRBJ1-3. CDR3 length equals 16 residues. Germline V gene sequence: CDR1 LGHDT, CDR2 YNNKEL (reference sequence). The CDR3 loop is CASSQVGLISGNTIYF.

This sequence joins TRBV28 and TRBJ1-5; the TCRdb call, TRBD1, lacks DNA for checking. Germline CDR1 is MDHEN and CDR2 is SYDVKM. This CDR3 is built from 16 residues. CDR3 sequence reads: CASSLVSPGGNQPQQF. Based on the CDR3 plus reference TRBV28 and TRBJ1-5, the full variable domain is DVKVTQSSRYLVKRTGEKVFLECVQDMDHENMFWYRQDPGLGLRLIYFSYDVKMKEKGDIPEGYSVSREKKERFSLILESASTNQTSMYLCASSLVSPGGNQPQQFGDGTRLSIL.

The rearrangement joins TRBV7-9 to TRBJ2-5; lacking DNA, the TRBD1 call made by TCRdb goes unchecked. Germline V gene lookup returns CDR1 SEHNR and CDR2 FQNEAQ (reference sequence). The CDR3 contains 14 residues. CDR3 in amino acids: CASRPMGRKETQYF.

V and J are TRBV5-1 and TRBJ2-1; TCRdb's D gene call, TRBD2, goes unchecked for lack of DNA. This CDR3 is 14 amino acids long. Germline V gives CDR1 SGHRS, CDR2 YFSETQ. CDR3 amino acids: CATATAGTVYEQFF.

V gene TRBV28 combines with J gene TRBJ1-3. The CDR3 runs to 15 residues. The germline CDR1 and CDR2 sequences are MDHEN and SYDVKM. The chain's CDR3 is CASSRPTPSGNTIYF.

The chain has TRBV20-1 and TRBJ1-5; TCRdb names TRBD1, which stays unverified in the absence of DNA. The length of the CDR3 is 15 residues. From germline, CDR1 is DFQATT and CDR2 SNEGSKA (reference sequence). CDR3 residues: CSARQGALGNQPQHF.

This chain connects TRBV20-1 to TRBJ1-1. The CDR3 runs to 12 residues. The germline V gene encodes CDR1 DFQATT and CDR2 SNEGSKA (reference sequence). This chain's CDR3 is CSARQMNTEAFF.

The chain carries TRBV9 and TRBJ2-7; TCRdb designates TRBD1, a call that cannot be tested without DNA. The V gene's germline CDR1 is SGDLS and CDR2 YYNGEE. The CDR3 loop spans 18 amino acids. CDR3 sequence reads: CASSVGTGVVDHLYEQYF. The whole variable domain, filled in from reference TRBV9 and TRBJ2-7, reads DSGVTQTPKHLITATGQRVTLRCSPRSGDLSVYWYQQSLDQGLQFLIQYYNGEERAKGNILERFSAQQFPDLHSELNLSSLELGDSALYFCASSVGTGVVDHLYEQYFGPGTRLTVT.

This chain uses TRBV20-1 with TRBJ1-6; TCRdb returns TRBD1, unconfirmable since there is no DNA. Germline CDR1 and CDR2: DFQATT and SNEGSKA (reference sequence). The length of the CDR3 is 16 residues. CDR3 in amino acids: CSAREGRGGGNSPLHF.

V and J are TRBV6-2 or TRBV6-3 and TRBJ2-7. Germline CDR1 MNHEY, CDR2 SVGEGT. The CDR3 consists of 11 residues. The CDR3 here is CASSSVSEQYF.

J is TRBJ1-4 and V is TRBV20-1. Germline V gene sequence: CDR1 DFQATT, CDR2 SNEGSKA (reference sequence). This CDR3 is built from 13 residues. The CDR3: CSARTRANEKLFF.

The chain links TRBV9 to TRBJ1-2. Germline loops: CDR1 SGDLS, CDR2 YYNGEE. The CDR3 loop spans 12 amino acids. Here the CDR3 reads CASSVVGRTETF.

The V call is TRBV6-5, the J call TRBJ1-1. The CDR3 is 12 amino acids. Germline V gives CDR1 MNHEY, CDR2 SVGAGI. CDR3 sequence reads: CASSYMGTEAFF.

V is TRBV3-1 and J is TRBJ1-5. The CDR3 is 15 amino acids. CDR1 and CDR2 (germline): LGHDT, YNNKEL (reference sequence). CDR3 loop: CASKPGVGSNQPQHF.

This rearrangement joins TRBV21-1 to TRBJ2-7; TCRdb picks TRBD2, but there is no DNA to check that call. TRBV21-1 is classified as a pseudogene. This CDR3 comprises 16 residues. This CDR3 is CASSKGAGRFTYEQYF.

J is TRBJ2-2 and V is TRBV6-2 or TRBV6-3. Germline assignment: CDR1 MNHEY and CDR2 SVGEGT. The CDR3 is 15 amino acids. The CDR3 loop reads CASSYSTRGTGELFF.

The chain recombines TRBV5-1 with TRBJ2-6; TCRdb selects TRBD1, and the lack of DNA leaves this call unchecked. In germline, CDR1 is SGHRS, CDR2 YFSETQ. This CDR3 spans 18 amino acids. The CDR3 is CASSFGTTPNSGANVLTF.

The chain recombines TRBV5-1 with TRBJ2-5; the D call of TRBD1 rests on TCRdb alone, since no DNA is present to check it. CDR3 length equals 14 residues. The germline CDR1 and CDR2 sequences are SGHRS and YFSETQ. CDR3 protein: CASRPGQQIETQYF.

The chain is built from TRBV7-2 and TRBJ2-3; TCRdb lists TRBD1, though no DNA is available to test this call. This CDR3 comprises 14 residues. Per germline, CDR1 SGHTA and CDR2 FQGNSA. The CDR3 loop is CASSKRPGDDTQYF.

The V and J genes are TRBV7-2 and TRBJ1-6; TCRdb's assignment of TRBD1 cannot be checked, as there is no DNA. Germline CDR1 and CDR2: SGHTA and FQGNSA. This CDR3 spans 15 amino acids. CDR3 sequence reads: CASSLQRQTNSPLHF.

The rearrangement uses TRBV7-8 and TRBJ2-3; as DNA is missing, the TRBD2 call by TCRdb cannot be tested. The CDR3 has 17 amino acids. Germline V gives CDR1 SGHVS, CDR2 FQNEAQ. CDR3 sequence: CASSLGPSGVLTDTQYF.